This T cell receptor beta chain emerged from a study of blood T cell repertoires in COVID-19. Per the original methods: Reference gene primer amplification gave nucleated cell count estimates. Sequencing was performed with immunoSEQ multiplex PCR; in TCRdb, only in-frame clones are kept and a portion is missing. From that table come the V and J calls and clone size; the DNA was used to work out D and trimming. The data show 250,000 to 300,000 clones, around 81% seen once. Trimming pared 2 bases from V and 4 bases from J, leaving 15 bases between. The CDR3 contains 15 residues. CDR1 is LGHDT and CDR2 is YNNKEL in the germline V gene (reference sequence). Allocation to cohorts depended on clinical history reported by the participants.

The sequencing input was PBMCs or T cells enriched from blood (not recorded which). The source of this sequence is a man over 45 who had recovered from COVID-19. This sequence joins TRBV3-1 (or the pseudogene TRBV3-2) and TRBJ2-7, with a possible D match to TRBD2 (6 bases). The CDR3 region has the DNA TGTGCCAGCAGCCAACTCCCCGGTGCGGGATACGAGCAGTACTTC. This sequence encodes CASSQLPGAGYEQYF.